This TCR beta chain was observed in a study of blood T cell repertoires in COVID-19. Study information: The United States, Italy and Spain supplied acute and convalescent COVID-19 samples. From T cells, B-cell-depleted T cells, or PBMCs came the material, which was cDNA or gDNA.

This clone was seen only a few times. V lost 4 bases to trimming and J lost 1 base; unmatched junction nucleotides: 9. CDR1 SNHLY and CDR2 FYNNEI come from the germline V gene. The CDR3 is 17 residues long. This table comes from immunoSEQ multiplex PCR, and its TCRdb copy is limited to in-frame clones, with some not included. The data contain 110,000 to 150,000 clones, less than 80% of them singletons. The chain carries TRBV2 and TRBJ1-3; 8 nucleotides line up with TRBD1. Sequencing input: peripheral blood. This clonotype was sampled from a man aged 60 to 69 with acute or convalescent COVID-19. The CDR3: CASSGRDRFLSGNTIYF. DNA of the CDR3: TGTGCCAGCAGTGGGCGGGACAGGTTCTTGTCTGGAAACACCATATATTTT.